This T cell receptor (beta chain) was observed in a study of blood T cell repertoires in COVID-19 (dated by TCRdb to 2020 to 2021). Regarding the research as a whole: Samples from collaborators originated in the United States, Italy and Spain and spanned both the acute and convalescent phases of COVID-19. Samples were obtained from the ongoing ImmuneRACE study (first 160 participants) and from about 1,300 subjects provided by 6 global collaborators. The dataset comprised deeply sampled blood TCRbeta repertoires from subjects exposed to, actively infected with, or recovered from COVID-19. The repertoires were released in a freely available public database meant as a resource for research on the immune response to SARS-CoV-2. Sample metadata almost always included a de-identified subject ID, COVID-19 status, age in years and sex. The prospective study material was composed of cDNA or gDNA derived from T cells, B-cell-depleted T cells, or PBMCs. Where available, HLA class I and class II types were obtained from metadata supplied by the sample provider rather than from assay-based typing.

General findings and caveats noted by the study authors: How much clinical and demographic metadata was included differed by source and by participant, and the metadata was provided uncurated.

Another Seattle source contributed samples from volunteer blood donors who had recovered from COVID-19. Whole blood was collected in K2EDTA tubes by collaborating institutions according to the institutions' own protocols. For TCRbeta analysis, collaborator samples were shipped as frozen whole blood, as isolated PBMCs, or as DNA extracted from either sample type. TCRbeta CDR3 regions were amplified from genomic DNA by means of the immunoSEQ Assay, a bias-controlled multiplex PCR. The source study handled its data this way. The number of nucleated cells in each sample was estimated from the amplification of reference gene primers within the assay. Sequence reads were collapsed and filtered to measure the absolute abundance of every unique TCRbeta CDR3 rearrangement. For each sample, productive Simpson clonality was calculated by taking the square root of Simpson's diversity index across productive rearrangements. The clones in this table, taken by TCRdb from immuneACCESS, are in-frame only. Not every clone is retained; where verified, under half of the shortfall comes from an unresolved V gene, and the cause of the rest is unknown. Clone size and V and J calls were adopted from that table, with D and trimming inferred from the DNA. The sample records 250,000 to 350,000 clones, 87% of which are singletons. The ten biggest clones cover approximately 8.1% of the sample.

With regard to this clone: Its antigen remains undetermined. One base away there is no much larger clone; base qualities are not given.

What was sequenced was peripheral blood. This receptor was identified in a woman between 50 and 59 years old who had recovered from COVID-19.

The CDR3 protein sequence reads: CASSTGQRETQYF. The nucleotide sequence is given as TGCGCCAGCAGCACTGGACAGAGGGAGACCCAGTACTTC. This chain joins TRBV4-3 to TRBJ2-5; a tentative D call is TRBD1 (6 bases match). Between the V and J ends, shortened by 5 bases and 5 bases respectively, the junction contains 12 bases. The CDR3 numbers 13 residues from cysteine through phenylalanine. Just CDR3 DNA is preserved here, 39 bases in frame from base 1. Per the germline V gene, LGHNA is the CDR1 and YSLEER is the CDR2.